Following are 16 T cell receptor beta chains from one sample sequenced in a study of blood T cell repertoires in COVID-19 (dated by TCRdb to about 2020). The method behind the library was the immunoSEQ multiplex PCR assay. This immuneACCESS table, as held by TCRdb, lists in-frame sequences with V and J called but not all clones. Of the missing ones, under half trace to an unresolved V gene in checked studies; the others have no known cause. Counted in this sample were about 46,000 clones; approximately 84% of them appeared once. The ten largest account for approximately 8.3% of the sample. The sample taken for sequencing was peripheral blood. These receptors all come from a man in his 60s with acute or convalescent COVID-19.

The rearrangement links TRBV4-1 to TRBJ2-7, with 8 bases identical to TRBD2. CDR3 length equals 15 residues. The germline gives CDR1 MGHRA, CDR2 YSYEKL. The trim removed 0 bases at V and 2 bases at J, leaving 3 bases unmatched. The CDR3 here is CASSQELADTYEQYF. Written as DNA, the CDR3 is TGCGCCAGCAGCCAAGAACTAGCGGATACCTACGAGCAGTACTTC.

The gene calls are TRBV18 and TRBJ1-4, with D unclear. This CDR3 comprises 15 residues. V was shortened by 3 bases and J by 8 bases, with 16 bases between the two germline ends. Germline CDR1 and CDR2: KGHSH and LQKENI. The CDR3 DNA reads as TGTGCCAGCTCACCTGATTCTCTACTAGGGGAAAAACTGTTTTTT. Translation gives CASSPDSLLGEKLFF.

V and J are TRBV30 and TRBJ1-4; D unclear. CDR3 length equals 13 residues. CDR1 and CDR2 from the germline V gene are GTSNPN and SVGIG (reference sequence). V lost 1 base to trimming and J lost 5 bases, with 8 bases between them. CDR3 coding DNA: TGTGCCTGGAGTGGAGGCGTAAATGAAAAACTGTTTTTT. It translates to CAWSGGVNEKLFF.

The table lists this clone with a count of one. The chain couples TRBV9 to TRBJ1-4; D unclear. Germline assignment: CDR1 SGDLS and CDR2 YYNGEE. The V end was cut by 0 bases, the J end by 7 bases, with 13 bases between. The CDR3 length is 15 residues. CDR3 protein: CASSVDGGASEKLFF. DNA of the CDR3: TGTGCCAGCAGCGTAGACGGCGGCGCCTCTGAAAAACTGTTTTTT.

The J gene is TRBJ1-5, the V gene TRBV6-5, with TRBD1 identical over 9 bases. The germline gives CDR1 MNHEY, CDR2 SVGAGI. V was pared by 6 bases and J by 4 bases, with 4 bases of the junction left unmatched. CDR3 length equals 14 residues. In DNA form, the CDR3 reads TGTGCCAGCAGGGGACAGGGACGAAATCAGCCCCAGCATTTT. Its translation is CASRGQGRNQPQHF.

The rearrangement links TRBV7-3 to TRBJ1-1; 9 bases match TRBD1. Germline CDR1 reads SGHTA; CDR2 reads FQGTGA. This CDR3 comprises 15 residues. With V trimmed by 6 bases and J by 3 bases, 8 bases remained unmatched. CDR3 amino acids: CASSPPGQGYTEAFF. DNA for the CDR3: TGTGCCAGCAGTCCTCCGGGACAGGGTTACACTGAAGCTTTCTTT.

The V and J genes are TRBV7-2 and TRBJ1-4; possible D gene TRBD1, 6 bases. Germline V gives CDR1 SGHTA, CDR2 FQGNSA. CDR3 size: 16 residues. With 4 bases removed from V and 4 bases from J, the gap between germline ends came to 16 bases. As DNA, the CDR3 is TGTGCCAGCAGCTGGGAGACCCAGGGGAATAATGAAAAACTGTTTTTT. Translating it yields CASSWETQGNNEKLFF.

The V gene is TRBV5-6, the J gene TRBJ2-7; 8 nucleotides line up with TRBD2. This CDR3 comprises 15 residues. Germline lookup yields CDR1 SGHDT and CDR2 YYEEEE. The junction had 7 bases not matched to a gene; V was cut back by 3 bases and J by 2 bases. CDR3 amino acids: CASSYGLADAYEQYF. The CDR3 DNA reads TGTGCCAGCAGCTACGGACTAGCTGATGCCTACGAGCAGTACTTC.

The chain uses TRBV19 and TRBJ1-2; 7 bases match TRBD1. This CDR3 region has 14 residues. CDR1 is LNHDA, CDR2 SQIVND, per germline (reference sequence). V lost 7 bases, J lost 4 bases, and 9 bases stayed unmatched. The CDR3 reads CASTSTGFLYGYTF. The CDR3 DNA sequence: TGTGCCAGTACCTCGACAGGGTTCCTCTATGGCTACACCTTC.

The chain uses TRBV9 and TRBJ1-1, with D tentatively TRBD1 (5 bases). Germline V gene sequence: CDR1 SGDLS, CDR2 YYNGEE. CDR3 length: 13 residues. V lost 2 bases and J lost 5, with 10 bases in between. CDR3 sequence: CASSVDSKTEAFF. CDR3 coding DNA: TGTGCCAGCAGCGTTGACAGTAAAACTGAAGCTTTCTTT.

This clone was counted a single time. The chain joins TRBV6-1 to TRBJ1-2; the match to TRBD1 covers 7 bases. V shed 2 bases and J 4 bases; nucleotides not matched to a gene: 7. The germline V gene encodes CDR1 MNHNS and CDR2 SASEGT. The CDR3 covers 15 residues. As DNA, the CDR3 is TGTGCCAGCAGTGAAAAGGGGGCAGAGGGCTATGGCTACACCTTC. Translating it yields CASSEKGAEGYGYTF.

The rearrangement joins TRBV11-2 to TRBJ1-6; D unresolved. Trimming stripped 4 bases from V and 7 bases from J, with 8 bases between. CDR1 and CDR2 from the germline V gene are SGHAT and FQNNGV. This CDR3 is 13 amino acids long. In nucleotides, the CDR3 is TGTGCCAGCAGCTCCTCAGTGAATTCACCCCTCCACTTT. This sequence encodes CASSSSVNSPLHF. Full variable domain (rest looked up from reference TRBV11-2 and TRBJ1-6): EAGVAQSPRYKIIEKRQSVAFWCNPISGHATLYWYQQILGQGPKLLIQFQNNGVVDDSQLPKDRFSAERLKGVDSTLKIQPAKLEDSAVYLCASSSSVNSPLHFGNGTRLTVT.

This clone appeared a single time. The chain links TRBV30 to TRBJ1-1; TRBD1 might be the D (5 bases). Trimming removed 1 base from V and 4 bases from J, with 16 bases in between. The CDR3 extends over 15 amino acids. The germline gives CDR1 GTSNPN, CDR2 SVGIG (reference sequence). CDR3 coding DNA: TGTGCCTGGAGTGCCTGGGGGGGGATAATCACTGAAGCTTTCTTT. It translates to CAWSAWGGIITEAFF. The full variable domain, rest sourced from reference TRBV30 and TRBJ1-1, is SQTIHQWPATLVQPVGSPLSLECTVEGTSNPNLYWYRQAAGRGLQLLFYSVGIGQISSEVPQNLSASRPQDRQFILSSKKLLLSDSGFYLCAWSAWGGIITEAFFGQGTRLTVV.

The table lists this clone with a few counts. The genes are TRBV5-1 and TRBJ1-2, with TRBD1 identical over 9 bases. The germline gives CDR1 SGHRS, CDR2 YFSETQ. The V and J ends lost 6 bases and 3 bases, in that order; junction bases with no gene match: 3. The CDR3 spans 13 residues. CDR3: CASKRTGDYGYTF. DNA of the CDR3: TGCGCCAGCAAACGGACAGGGGACTATGGCTACACCTTC.

The J gene is TRBJ1-2, the V gene TRBV30; D perhaps matches TRBD1 (6 bases). The germline V gene has CDR1 GTSNPN and CDR2 SVGIG (reference sequence). The V gene lost 6 bases and the J gene lost 7 bases, with 15 bases spanning the gap. The CDR3 consists of 12 residues. The CDR3 protein is CACNTGYRGYTF. The CDR3 region has the DNA TGTGCCTGTAACACAGGGTACCGTGGCTACACCTTC.

On this clone itself: Different DNA sequences within this sample yield the same CDR3. The chain combines TRBV24-1 with TRBJ1-1; D is uncertain. The V end lost 2 bases, the J end lost 5 bases, and 5 bases lay between the germline ends. Germline CDR1 KGHDR, CDR2 SFDVKD. The CDR3 is made up of 12 amino acids. CDR3: CATSDSGTEAFF. The CDR3 DNA follows: TGTGCCACCAGTGATTCGGGGACTGAAGCTTTCTTT.